A single T cell receptor (beta chain) is shown here with its context. The length of the CDR3 is 14 residues. After removal of 1 base from V and 7 bases from J, the junction contained 4 bases not matched to a gene. Germline lookup yields CDR1 SGHAT and CDR2 FQNNGV. The data stem from a study of shared clonotypes between healthy human individuals. Study background: There were three CD4 naive, three CD4 memory, two CD8 naive and one CD8 memory plates per donor.

Every donor was a Caucasian adult from Nashville, Tennessee. Assay used: immunoSEQ multiplex PCR; TCRdb lists only in-frame clones, some missing. The profile covers around 2,000,000 clones, with around 95% appearing a single time and 0.13% taken by the ten largest. The genes are TRBV11-2 and TRBJ2-7, with 10 bases aligning to TRBD2. Sequencing was performed on naive CD4+ T cells sorted from blood. Noted subset: CD45RA+ positively selected. This clonotype was obtained from a young man in good health. DNA for the CDR3: TGTGCCAGCAGCTTAGCTAGCGGGGGAGGTGAGCAGTACTTC. It encodes CASSLASGGGEQYF.